The sequence of this T cell receptor (beta chain) was determined in a study of OX40 agonist ivuxolimab in advanced cancers. Findings and limits, study-wide: Both blood CD4+ and CD8+ T cells showed clonal growth by week 6 at 0.1 to 3.0 mg/kg.

The CDR3 runs to 13 residues. CDR1 MNHEY and CDR2 SVGAGI come from the germline V gene. The V end was cut by 6 bases, the J end by 3 bases, with 10 bases between. As concerns this clone: The antigen remains undetermined.

Prior autoimmune disease or systemic immunosuppression barred patients. Measured with immunoSEQ multiplex PCR; TCRdb has only the in-frame clones, and not every one. The sample gives some 70,000 clones, around 82% of which show up once; approximately 8% is in the top ten. The rearrangement uses TRBV6-5 and TRBJ2-3; D call uncertain. The sequence came from an adult with an advanced solid tumor such as melanoma, head and neck, liver or kidney cancer. This specimen consisted of CD4+ or CD8+ T cells sorted from blood, obtained in a trial of the OX40 agonist ivuxolimab. In DNA form, the CDR3 reads TGTGCCAGCAGGCCCACTCGGACAGATACGCAGTATTTT. It encodes CASRPTRTDTQYF.